The 21 T cell receptor beta chains given below trace back to one sample, sequenced in a study of cytomegalovirus exposure and HLA in healthy donors. A multiplex PCR was run with 60 Vbeta primers and 13 Jbeta primers. TCRdb's copy holds only in-frame clones and misses some; the assay was immunoSEQ multiplex PCR. The sample lists approximately 140,000 clones, about four fifths occurring once. Sequencing was done on a sample of PBMCs. The receptors originated from a human donor in good health.

The V and J genes are TRBV2 and TRBJ1-1; 11 bases line up with TRBD1. With V trimmed by 6 bases and J by 10 bases, 13 bases remained unmatched. Germline-derived CDR1 and CDR2 are SNHLY and FYNNEI. CDR3 length: 15 amino acids. The CDR3 bases are TGTGCCAGCAGCGACCGGACAGGGGGCTCATGGGGAGCTTTCTTT. The encoded protein is CASSDRTGGSWGAFF.

V gene TRBV4-3 combines with J gene TRBJ1-2; a weak D match, TRBD1 (5 bases). With 0 bases removed from V and 3 bases from J, the gap between germline ends came to 11 bases. The germline gives CDR1 LGHNA, CDR2 YSLEER. The CDR3 is made up of 15 amino acids. The DNA for the CDR3 is TGCGCCAGCAGCCAAGATGTTAGGGGCTACTATGGCTACACCTTC. This translates into CASSQDVRGYYGYTF.

The rearrangement links TRBV13 to TRBJ2-3; 12 nucleotides line up with TRBD2. This CDR3 is built from 18 residues. Germline CDR1 PRHDT, CDR2 FYEKMQ (reference sequence). The J segment lost 10 bases and the V segment lost 5 bases, leaving 19 bases of the junction unmatched. The CDR3 protein is CASSAASGRASASRAQYF. The CDR3 nucleotides read TGTGCCAGCAGCGCAGCTAGCGGGAGGGCCTCTGCGTCACGAGCGCAGTATTTT.

The chain links TRBV7-8 to TRBJ2-3; 7 positions match TRBD1. The CDR3 consists of 15 residues. Trimming took 1 base from V and 6 from J; bases not matched to a gene: 7. Germline-derived CDR1 and CDR2 are SGHVS and FQNEAQ. CDR3 DNA: TGTGCCAGCAGCTTAGACGACAGGGCCCGGGATACGCAGTATTTT. It is translated as CASSLDDRARDTQYF.

This clone was seen just once. The V gene is TRBV23-1, the J gene TRBJ2-7, with D possibly being TRBD2 (5 bases). TRBV23-1 is classed as an ORF, of uncertain function. The ends were cut back, 0 bases at V and 7 bases at J, with 13 bases in the middle. CDR3 size: 14 residues. The CDR3 protein is CASSQSSYPGEQYF. The CDR3 nucleotides read TGCGCCAGCAGTCAATCGAGCTACCCGGGGGAGCAGTACTTC.

The chain recombines TRBV7-9 with TRBJ2-7; possible D gene TRBD2, 5 bases. The CDR3 is 14 residues long. V shed 5 bases and J shed 3 bases, with 14 bases lying between them. In germline, CDR1 is SEHNR, CDR2 FQNEAQ (reference sequence). The CDR3 DNA follows: TGTGCCAGCAGCGACTCGCTAGCCCTCTACGAGCAGTACTTC. Residues: CASSDSLALYEQYF.

This clone appeared a few times. This rearrangement joins TRBV27 to TRBJ2-7, with 7 bases matching TRBD2. The CDR3 has 16 amino acids. The germline CDR1 and CDR2 sequences are MNHEY and SMNVEV (reference sequence). Unmatched junction bases numbered 13, after V lost 8 bases and J lost 0 bases. CDR3 sequence reads: CASSFFIGEGSYEQYF. The CDR3, as DNA: TGTGCCAGCTCCTTTTTTATTGGGGAGGGCTCCTACGAGCAGTACTTC.

The rearrangement uses TRBV7-2 and TRBJ2-1, with a weak D call TRBD2 (6 bases). V was pared by 0 bases and J by 6 bases, with 12 bases between. The V gene's germline CDR1 is SGHTA and CDR2 FQGNSA. The CDR3 contains 15 residues. The CDR3 coding sequence is TGTGCCAGCAGCTTAGCGGACTACACGATCAATGAGCAGTTCTTC. Its protein product is CASSLADYTINEQFF. The complete variable domain, with remaining parts taken from reference TRBV7-2 and TRBJ2-1, reads GAGVSQSPSNKVTEKGKDVELRCDPISGHTALYWYRQSLGQGLEFLIYFQGNSAPDKSGLPSDRFSAERTGGSVSTLTIQRTQQEDSAVYLCASSLADYTINEQFFGPGTRLTVL.

This chain connects TRBV11-2 to TRBJ1-1, with a possible D match to TRBD1 (5 bases). The CDR3 is made up of 17 amino acids. CDR1 and CDR2 from the germline V gene are SGHAT and FQNNGV. V shed 1 base and J shed 11 bases, with 26 bases lying between them. The CDR3, as DNA: TGTGCCAGCAGCTTAGGTGGGGTGGTGGATGGGGGGGAGGGGGCTTTCTTT. It translates to CASSLGGVVDGGEGAFF.

V and J are TRBV27 and TRBJ1-4, with a tentative D call TRBD1 (5 bases). With 5 bases removed from V and 3 bases from J, the gap between germline ends came to 22 bases. There are 18 residues in the CDR3. Germline V gives CDR1 MNHEY, CDR2 SMNVEV (reference sequence). CDR3 nucleotides: TGTGCCAGCAGTCCGCAGGGAATAGTTTTCATAGCTAATGAAAAACTGTTTTTT. Protein product: CASSPQGIVFIANEKLFF.

This rearrangement joins TRBV5-1 to TRBJ2-7, with D perhaps TRBD1 (7 bases). Germline loops: CDR1 SGHRS, CDR2 YFSETQ. This CDR3 is 16 amino acids long. V gave up 2 bases and J gave up 5 bases, with 20 bases separating them. The CDR3 DNA is TGCGCCAGCAGCTTAAACCGACGCGGAGGGGGCAACGAGCAGTACTTC. Translating it yields CASSLNRRGGGNEQYF.

The genes are TRBV19 and TRBJ1-5; D is unclear. Trimming pared 4 bases from V and 0 bases from J, leaving 10 bases between. The CDR3 has 15 amino acids. CDR1 is LNHDA and CDR2 is SQIVND in the germline V gene (reference sequence). In DNA, the CDR3 is TGTGCCAGTAGTAAACAACCAAATAGCAATCAGCCCCAGCATTTT. Protein: CASSKQPNSNQPQHF.

J is TRBJ2-5 and V is TRBV10-3, with D unclear. Between the trimmed V and J ends, which lost 3 bases and 4 bases, there was a span of 12 bases. The length of the CDR3 is 14 residues. The germline CDR1 and CDR2 sequences are ENHRY and SYGVKD. Here the CDR3 reads CAISEGLQIETQYF. CDR3 nucleotides: TGTGCCATCAGTGAAGGTCTACAGATAGAGACCCAGTACTTC.

V usage is TRBV4-3 and J usage is TRBJ2-7, with 11 bases that match TRBD2. The CDR3 is made up of 16 amino acids. CDR1 LGHNA and CDR2 YSLEER come from the germline V gene. The V segment lost 0 bases and the J segment 6 bases; nucleotides outside the gene matches: 7. The CDR3 bases are TGCGCCAGCAGCCAAGATTTTTTAGCGGGAGGGTTCGAGCAGTACTTC. Translated, it gives CASSQDFLAGGFEQYF.

V and J are TRBV5-6 and TRBJ1-2; TRBD1 matches 11 bases. The V gene end was trimmed by 0 bases and the J gene end by 7 bases; junction bases not matched to a gene: 8. The CDR3 sequence is 16 residues long. Germline assignment: CDR1 SGHDT and CDR2 YYEEEE. The DNA of the CDR3 is TGTGCCAGCAGCTTGGTGTACCGGACAGGGGGCTGTGGCTACACCTTC. Its translation is CASSLVYRTGGCGYTF.

The rearrangement links TRBV7-9 to TRBJ1-1; tentatively, D is TRBD1 (6 bases). V was cut by 5 bases and J by 1 base, with 14 bases left in between. CDR3 length: 15 residues. Germline CDR1 is SEHNR and CDR2 is FQNEAQ (reference sequence). The CDR3 nucleotides are TGTGCCAGCAGCCCGGAGGACAGATGGAACACTGAAGCTTTCTTT. This codes for CASSPEDRWNTEAFF.

The chain carries TRBV7-9 and TRBJ2-7; D is perhaps TRBD2 (5 bases). The V and J ends lost 5 bases and 11 bases respectively, with 16 bases between them. Germline V CDR1 and CDR2: SEHNR, FQNEAQ (reference sequence). The CDR3 is made up of 12 amino acids. CDR3 protein: CASSLTGKEEYF. Here the CDR3 DNA reads TGTGCCAGCAGCCTCACCGGGAAGGAGGAGTACTTC.

The CDR3 DNA sequence: TGCGCCAGCAGCCAAGTGGGGAGGGAAGAAAAACTGTTTTTT. Translating gives CASSQVGREEKLFF. The V and J genes are TRBV4-1 and TRBJ1-4, with D unresolved. The CDR3 totals 14 residues. CDR1 is MGHRA and CDR2 is YSYEKL in the germline V gene. V was cut by 1 base and J by 8 bases, with 11 bases left in between.

J is TRBJ2-7 and V is TRBV19, with D tentatively TRBD2 (5 bases). V gave up 6 bases and J gave up 6 bases, with 18 bases separating them. This CDR3 is built from 14 residues. Germline assignment: CDR1 LNHDA and CDR2 SQIVND (reference sequence). The CDR3 loop reads CASSPFGDQAEQYF. CDR3 DNA sequence: TGTGCCAGTAGCCCCTTCGGGGATCAGGCCGAGCAGTACTTC.

V is TRBV5-1 and J is TRBJ1-1; D unclear. Germline V gene data show CDR1 as SGHRS and CDR2 as YFSETQ. Trimming took 5 bases from V and 2 from J, leaving 13 bases between them. The CDR3 is made up of 14 amino acids. CDR3 in amino acids: CASRLDTPNTEAFF. The CDR3 DNA is TGCGCCAGCAGACTTGACACGCCAAACACTGAAGCTTTCTTT.

The V call is TRBV28, the J call TRBJ1-2; TRBD1 might be the D (5 bases). CDR3 length: 15 residues. CDR1 MDHEN and CDR2 SYDVKM come from the germline V gene. Trimming removed 6 bases at V and 2 bases at J, with 16 bases between. For the CDR3, the DNA is TGTGCCAGCAGCCTCCAGGGAAAGGCAAACTATGGCTACACCTTC. Its protein product is CASSLQGKANYGYTF.